These 22 T cell receptor beta chains originate from one sample sequenced in a study of shared clonotypes between healthy human individuals. Clones were sequenced by immunoSEQ multiplex PCR, and TCRdb holds only the in-frame ones, with some missing. This table holds approximately 1.4 million clones, 95% to 99% found once. The specimen was naive CD4+ T cells sorted from blood. Regarding subset: CD45RA+ positively selected. Receptors were obtained from a man aged 25-45 years in good health.

Points on this clone: This specimen includes other DNA sequences encoding the same CDR3. This rearrangement joins TRBV9 to TRBJ1-2; possibly TRBD1 for D (5 bases). The germline CDR1 and CDR2 sequences are SGDLS and YYNGEE. CDR3 length equals 12 residues. V lost 3 bases and J lost 4, with 7 bases in between. CDR3 loop: CASSADSYGYTF. CDR3 sequence (DNA): TGTGCCAGCAGCGCCGACAGCTATGGCTACACCTTC.

This sequence joins TRBV7-3 and TRBJ2-1, with D possibly matching TRBD2 (6 bases). CDR1 SGHTA and CDR2 FQGTGA come from the germline V gene. This CDR3 has 12 residues. V was cut by 0 bases and J by 13 bases, with 10 bases left in between. DNA of the CDR3: TGTGCCAGCAGCTTAACCGGGGGAGAACAGTTCTTC. Encoded protein: CASSLTGGEQFF. The complete variable domain, with remaining parts taken from reference TRBV7-3 and TRBJ2-1, reads GAGVSQTPSNKVTEKGKYVELRCDPISGHTALYWYRQSLGQGPEFLIYFQGTGAADDSGLPNDRFFAVRPEGSVSTLKIQRTERGDSAVYLCASSLTGGEQFFGPGTRLTVL.

V usage is TRBV25-1 and J usage is TRBJ2-5, with TRBD1 identical over 10 bases. The CDR3 length is 13 residues. J was trimmed by 5 bases and V by 6 bases; bases with no gene match: 3. Germline V gene sequence: CDR1 MGHDK, CDR2 SYGVNS. CDR3 residues: CASSDRGRETQYF. The CDR3 region has the DNA TGTGCCAGCAGCGACAGGGGGCGTGAGACCCAGTACTTC.

As concerns this clone: This same CDR3 is encoded by further DNA sequences in the sample. This chain joins TRBV28 and TRBJ1-1, with a tentative D call TRBD1 (5 bases). The V end lost 7 bases, the J end lost 0 bases, and 12 bases lay between the germline ends. This CDR3 has 14 residues. Germline V gives CDR1 MDHEN, CDR2 SYDVKM. As DNA, the CDR3 is TGTGCCAGCACCCGGGGCCCCATGAACACTGAAGCTTTCTTT. Residues: CASTRGPMNTEAFF.

In its sample, this clone was seen once. The chain combines TRBV7-8 with TRBJ2-1; D not certain. Germline loops: CDR1 SGHVS, CDR2 FQNEAQ. The ends were cut back, 5 bases at V and 2 bases at J, with 10 bases in the middle. This CDR3 region has 14 residues. CDR3 bases: TGTGCCAGCAGCCCGCGCCTAGCCTACAATGAGCAGTTCTTC. Translating gives CASSPRLAYNEQFF.

CDR3 in DNA: TGTGCCAGCAGCGTAGGATCTAGCGCCTTGTTCTTC. It yields the protein CASSVGSSALFF. The V call is TRBV9, the J call TRBJ2-1; perhaps TRBD2 as D (6 bases). Germline CDR1 is SGDLS and CDR2 is YYNGEE. Trimming removed 0 bases at V and 15 bases at J, with 13 bases between. The CDR3 sequence is 12 residues long.

This clone was observed once. The chain employs TRBV5-1 and TRBJ1-5, with D uncertain. The CDR3 consists of 11 residues. Trimming left V 6 bases short and J 11 bases short, with 12 bases between. Germline CDR1 and CDR2: SGHRS and YFSETQ. CDR3 in amino acids: CASTPYRSQHF. CDR3 nucleotide sequence: TGCGCCAGCACCCCCTACCGCTCCCAGCATTTT.

The CDR3 loop is CASGQLAGGTDTQYF. In DNA form, the CDR3 reads TGCGCCAGCGGGCAACTAGCGGGAGGCACAGATACGCAGTATTTT. The chain recombines TRBV4-3 with TRBJ2-3, with TRBD2 identical over 11 bases. The CDR3 extends over 15 amino acids. J was trimmed by 1 base and V by 8 bases; bases with no gene match: 5. From germline, CDR1 is LGHNA and CDR2 YSLEER.

This sequence joins TRBV5-5 and TRBJ2-5; 9 bases are shared with TRBD2. The CDR3 extends over 14 amino acids. Germline CDR1 reads SGHKS; CDR2 reads YYEKEE (reference sequence). The ends lost 4 bases at V and 5 bases at J; junction bases unmatched: 6. CDR3 sequence: CASSPAGGRETQYF. The CDR3 bases are TGTGCCAGCAGCCCGGCGGGGGGGCGGGAGACCCAGTACTTC.

The chain recombines TRBV5-1 with TRBJ2-7, with D possibly being TRBD2 (5 bases). CDR1 SGHRS and CDR2 YFSETQ come from the germline V gene. The CDR3 spans 15 residues. Trimming left V 4 bases short and J 7 bases short, with 21 bases between. CDR3 loop: CASSSGGIRGPEQYF. Here the CDR3 DNA reads TGCGCCAGCAGCAGCGGTGGAATCCGGGGTCCGGAGCAGTACTTC.

This clone occurred once. The chain links TRBV5-1 to TRBJ2-1; 10 positions match TRBD2. This CDR3 has 17 amino acids. Germline V gene lookup returns CDR1 SGHRS and CDR2 YFSETQ. Losses at the gene ends were 2 bases for V and 6 bases for J; bases not matched to a gene: 11. Here the CDR3 reads CASSLSVLAGVPNEQFF. As DNA, the CDR3 is TGCGCCAGCAGCTTAAGCGTGCTAGCGGGAGTTCCCAATGAGCAGTTCTTC.

CDR3 nucleotide sequence: TGTGCCAGCTCACCAGCACCTACCATAGGCAATGAGCAGTTCTTC. It is translated as CASSPAPTIGNEQFF. The J gene is TRBJ2-1, the V gene TRBV18; no clear D. The CDR3 consists of 15 residues. CDR1 KGHSH and CDR2 LQKENI come from the germline V gene. V was pared by 2 bases and J by 6 bases, with 14 bases between.

CDR3 nucleotide sequence: TGTGCCAGCAGCGCCGCAGGATACAATGAGCAGTTCTTC. Its translation: CASSAAGYNEQFF. This chain connects TRBV7-3 to TRBJ2-1, with unresolved D. Germline CDR1 is SGHTA and CDR2 is FQGTGA. V lost 5 bases, J lost 4 bases, and 9 bases lay in between. The CDR3 loop spans 13 amino acids.

The rearrangement uses TRBV2 and TRBJ2-2; D call uncertain. The CDR3 is made up of 14 amino acids. Germline CDR1 is SNHLY and CDR2 is FYNNEI. V gave up 7 bases and J gave up 2 bases, with 11 bases separating them. CDR3 residues: CASTLKTNTGELFF. The CDR3, as DNA: TGTGCCAGCACCCTAAAAACAAACACCGGGGAGCTGTTTTTT.

The chain couples TRBV10-2 to TRBJ2-3; D might be TRBD2 (5 bases). Deletions cut 3 bases from V and 5 bases from J, with 18 bases between. The CDR3 spans 16 residues. From germline, CDR1 is WSHSY and CDR2 SAAADI. CDR3 in amino acids: CASSEPAREVGDTQYF. DNA for the CDR3: TGCGCCAGCAGTGAACCTGCTCGGGAAGTTGGAGATACGCAGTATTTT.

This chain links TRBV14 with TRBJ1-1; the D is unclear. The CDR3 extends over 14 amino acids. Trimming stripped 7 bases from V and 0 bases from J, with 12 bases between. Germline CDR1 SGHDN, CDR2 FVKESK. CDR3 nucleotides: TGTGCCAGCACCCGGCTTGGGCTGAACACTGAAGCTTTCTTT. This translates into CASTRLGLNTEAFF.

The sample holds one count of this clone. One junction end does not reproduce the germline sequence, and a read error may be involved. The chain has TRBV30 and TRBJ2-1; 7 bases are shared with TRBD1. This CDR3 is 11 amino acids long. Looked up from germline, CDR1 is GTSNPN and CDR2 is SVGIG (reference sequence). CDR3 sequence (DNA): TGTGCCTGGATCTCCGGGACAGTGAAAATCTTC. Amino acids: CAWISGTVKIF.

The chain carries TRBV15 and TRBJ2-1; TRBD2 matches at 11 bases. CDR3 length: 19 amino acids. Per the germline V gene, CDR1 is LNHNV and CDR2 is YYDKDF (reference sequence). With 0 bases clipped from V and 0 bases from J, the junction kept 7 bases outside the gene matches. In DNA, the CDR3 is TGTGCCACCAGCAGAGATAGGCTAGCGGGAGGCAGCTCCTACAATGAGCAGTTCTTC. This encodes CATSRDRLAGGSSYNEQFF.

This chain connects TRBV30 to TRBJ1-1, with a weak D call TRBD1 (6 bases). The CDR3 totals 13 residues. V gave up 0 bases and J gave up 3 bases, with 8 bases separating them. CDR1 GTSNPN and CDR2 SVGIG come from the germline V gene (reference sequence). The CDR3, as DNA: TGTGCCTGGAGTGTAGGGGGGTACACTGAAGCTTTCTTT. This codes for CAWSVGGYTEAFF.

V gene TRBV19 combines with J gene TRBJ2-1; D is ambiguous. This CDR3 spans 14 amino acids. Trimming stripped 5 bases from V and 10 bases from J, with 18 bases between. The germline V gene has CDR1 LNHDA and CDR2 SQIVND (reference sequence). CDR3 sequence: CASSQSPNTGEQFF. In DNA, the CDR3 is TGTGCCAGTAGTCAGTCCCCCAATACGGGCGAGCAGTTCTTC.

The rearrangement links TRBV7-9 to TRBJ2-5; D may correspond to TRBD1 or TRBD2 (5 bases each). The V and J ends lost 6 bases and 1 base respectively, with 12 bases between them. Germline V gene data show CDR1 as SEHNR and CDR2 as FQNEAQ (reference sequence). The CDR3 has 14 residues. CDR3 nucleotide sequence: TGTGCCAGCAGAGCTTGGGACGCCCAAGAGACCCAGTACTTC. Translated: CASRAWDAQETQYF.

V and J are TRBV7-9 and TRBJ1-4; D unresolved. The germline gives CDR1 SEHNR, CDR2 FQNEAQ (reference sequence). V was cut by 5 bases and J by 6 bases, with 19 bases left in between. This CDR3 spans 16 amino acids. The CDR3 protein is CASSGHWEGPDEKLFF. The CDR3 nucleotides read TGTGCCAGCAGCGGTCATTGGGAGGGCCCAGATGAAAAACTGTTTTTT.